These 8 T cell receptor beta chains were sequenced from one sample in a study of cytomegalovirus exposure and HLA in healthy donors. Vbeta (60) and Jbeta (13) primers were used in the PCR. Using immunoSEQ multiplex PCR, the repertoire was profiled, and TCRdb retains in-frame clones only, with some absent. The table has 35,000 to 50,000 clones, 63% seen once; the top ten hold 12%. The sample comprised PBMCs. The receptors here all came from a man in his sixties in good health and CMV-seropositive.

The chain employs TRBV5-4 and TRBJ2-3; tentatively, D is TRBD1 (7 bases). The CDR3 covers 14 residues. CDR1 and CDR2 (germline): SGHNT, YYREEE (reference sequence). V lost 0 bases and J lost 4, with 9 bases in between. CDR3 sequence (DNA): TGTGCCAGCAGCTTGGCCAGGGGGGCAGATACGCAGTATTTT. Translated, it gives CASSLARGADTQYF. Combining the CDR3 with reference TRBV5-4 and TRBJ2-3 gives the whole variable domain ETGVTQSPTHLIKTRGQQVTLRCSSQSGHNTVSWYQQALGQGPQFIFQYYREEENGRGNFPPRFSGLQFPNYSSELNVNALELDDSALYLCASSLARGADTQYFGPGTRLTVL.

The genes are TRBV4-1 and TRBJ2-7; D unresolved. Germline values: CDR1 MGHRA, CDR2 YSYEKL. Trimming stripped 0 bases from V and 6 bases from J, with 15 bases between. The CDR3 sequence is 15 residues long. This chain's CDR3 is CASSQDPRQVGEQYF. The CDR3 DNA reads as TGCGCCAGCAGCCAAGATCCCCGTCAGGTGGGCGAGCAGTACTTC.

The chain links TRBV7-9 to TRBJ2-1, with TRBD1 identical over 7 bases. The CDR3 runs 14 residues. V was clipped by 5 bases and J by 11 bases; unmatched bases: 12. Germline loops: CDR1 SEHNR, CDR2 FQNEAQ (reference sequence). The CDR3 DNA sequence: TGTGCCAGCAGCCCCGGGGCCACAGGGGATCAGCAGTTCTTC. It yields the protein CASSPGATGDQQFF.

The CDR3, as DNA: TGTGCCAGCAGCCCACAGCGGAAGTACGGCTACACCTTC. The encoded protein is CASSPQRKYGYTF. The chain joins TRBV2 to TRBJ1-2; no clear D. Deletions cut 6 bases from V and 8 bases from J, with 16 bases between. Germline V gene lookup returns CDR1 SNHLY and CDR2 FYNNEI. The CDR3 is 13 amino acids.

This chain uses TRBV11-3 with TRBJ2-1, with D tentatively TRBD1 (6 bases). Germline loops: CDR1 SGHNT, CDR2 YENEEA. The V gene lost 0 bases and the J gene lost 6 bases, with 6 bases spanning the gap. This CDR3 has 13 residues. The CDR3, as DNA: TGTGCCAGCAGCTTAGAAGGGGGCAATGAGCAGTTCTTC. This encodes CASSLEGGNEQFF.

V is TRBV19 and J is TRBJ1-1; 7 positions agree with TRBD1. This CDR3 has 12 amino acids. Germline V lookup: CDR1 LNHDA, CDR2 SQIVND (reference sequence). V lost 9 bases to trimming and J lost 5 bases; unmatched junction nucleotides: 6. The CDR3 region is CASKYRGTEAFF. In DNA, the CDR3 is TGTGCCAGCAAATACAGGGGTACTGAAGCTTTCTTT.

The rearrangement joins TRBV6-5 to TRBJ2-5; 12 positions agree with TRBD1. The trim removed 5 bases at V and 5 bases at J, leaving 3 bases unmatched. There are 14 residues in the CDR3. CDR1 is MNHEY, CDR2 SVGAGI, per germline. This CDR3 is CASSRGQGAETQYF. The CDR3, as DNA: TGTGCCAGCAGTAGGGGACAGGGGGCTGAGACCCAGTACTTC.

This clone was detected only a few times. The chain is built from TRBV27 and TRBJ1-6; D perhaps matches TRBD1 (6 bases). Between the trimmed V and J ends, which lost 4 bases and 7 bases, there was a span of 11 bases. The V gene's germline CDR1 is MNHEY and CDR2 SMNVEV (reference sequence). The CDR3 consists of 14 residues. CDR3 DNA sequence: TGTGCCAGCAGTTGGGGGGGGCAAAATTCACCCCTCCACTTT. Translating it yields CASSWGGQNSPLHF.